This T cell receptor (beta chain) was identified during a study of breast tumors, draining lymph nodes, adjacent tissues. TCRdb re-called the multiplex PCR reads with MiXCR, one entry per CDR3 protein. The sample holds about 80,000 distinct CDR3 sequences, roughly 19% seen once. Breast cancer patients provided tissue from their axillary draining lymph nodes. This clonotype has at least ten counts. CDR1 is SNHLY and CDR2 is FYNNEI in the germline V gene. Trimming removed 3 bases from V and 13 bases from J, with 18 bases in between. CDR3 length equals 13 residues. Source material: axillary lymph node tissue. The chain recombines TRBV2 with TRBJ1-2; D might be TRBD1 (5 bases). The TCR was taken from a female donor with breast cancer. Some clones in this sample may be carry-over from other donors' samples. The CDR3 region is CASSEVTTGGCTF. In DNA, the CDR3 is TGTGCCAGCAGTGAGGTGACTACAGGTGGTTGCACCTTC.